This paragraph reports one T cell receptor beta chain. Its matching antigen is unknown. This CDR3 has 13 amino acids. Germline lookup yields CDR1 MNHEY and CDR2 SVGEGT. The germline V and J ends were trimmed by 6 bases and 8 bases, with 14 bases remaining between them. The sample originates from a study of T-cell memory formation after mild COVID-19. On the study more broadly: Most TCR clusters belonged to a single donor. Study outcomes and limitations: There were some responding clones in pre-infection memory, which suggested that cross-reactive memory had joined. Clones contracting across day 15 to 85 had a balanced CD4/CD8 profile; later expanding clones leaned CD4+.

TCRalpha and TCRbeta libraries used 5'RACE with constant-segment primers and UMIs. TCRdb reanalysed the 5' RACE reads using MiXCR and keeps one entry per CDR3 protein. The sample has about 540,000 distinct CDR3 sequences; around 21% are singletons. The receptor's source is an adult woman who had mild COVID-19 (a few samples of this study predate the infection). Cell type and time point are not known. The material sequenced was PBMCs or a T cell subset sorted from them (not recorded which). This chain joins TRBV6-2 or TRBV6-3 and TRBJ2-1, with D perhaps matching TRBD1 (6 bases). The CDR3 bases are TGTGCCAGCAGAACGGACAGTCACCATGAGCAGTTCTTC. It translates to CASRTDSHHEQFF.